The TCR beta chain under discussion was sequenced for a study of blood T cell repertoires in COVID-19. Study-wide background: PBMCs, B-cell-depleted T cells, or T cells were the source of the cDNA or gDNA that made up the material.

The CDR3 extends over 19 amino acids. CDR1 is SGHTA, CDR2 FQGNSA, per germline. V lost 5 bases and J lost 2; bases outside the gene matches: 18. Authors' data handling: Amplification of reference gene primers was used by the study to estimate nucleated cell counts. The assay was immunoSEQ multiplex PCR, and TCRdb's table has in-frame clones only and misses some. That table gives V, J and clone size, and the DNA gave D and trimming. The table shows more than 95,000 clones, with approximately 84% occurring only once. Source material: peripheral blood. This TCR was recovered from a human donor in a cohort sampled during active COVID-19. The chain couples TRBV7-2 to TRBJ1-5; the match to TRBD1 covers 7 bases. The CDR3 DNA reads TGTGCCAGCAGCCTAATCCGGGACAGATATAATGATGGCAATCAGCCCCAGCATTTT. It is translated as CASSLIRDRYNDGNQPQHF.